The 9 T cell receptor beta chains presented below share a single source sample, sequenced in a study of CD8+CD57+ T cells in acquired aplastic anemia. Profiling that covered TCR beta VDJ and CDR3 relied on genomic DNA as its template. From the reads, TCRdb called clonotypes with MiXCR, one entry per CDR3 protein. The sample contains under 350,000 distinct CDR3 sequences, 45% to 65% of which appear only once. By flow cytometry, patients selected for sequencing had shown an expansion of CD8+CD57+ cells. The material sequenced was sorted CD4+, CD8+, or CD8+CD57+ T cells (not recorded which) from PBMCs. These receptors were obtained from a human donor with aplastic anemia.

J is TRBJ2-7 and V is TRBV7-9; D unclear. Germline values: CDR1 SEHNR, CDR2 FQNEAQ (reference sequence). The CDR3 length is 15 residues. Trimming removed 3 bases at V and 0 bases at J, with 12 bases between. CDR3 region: CASSFVSASSYEQYF. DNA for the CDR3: TGTGCCAGCAGCTTCGTATCGGCCAGCTCCTACGAGCAGTACTTC.

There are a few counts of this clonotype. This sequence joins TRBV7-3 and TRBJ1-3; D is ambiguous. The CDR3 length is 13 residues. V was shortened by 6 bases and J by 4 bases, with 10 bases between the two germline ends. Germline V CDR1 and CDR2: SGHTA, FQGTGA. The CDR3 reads CASSLASGNTIYF. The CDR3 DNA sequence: TGTGCCAGCAGTTTGGCCAGCGGAAACACCATATATTTT.

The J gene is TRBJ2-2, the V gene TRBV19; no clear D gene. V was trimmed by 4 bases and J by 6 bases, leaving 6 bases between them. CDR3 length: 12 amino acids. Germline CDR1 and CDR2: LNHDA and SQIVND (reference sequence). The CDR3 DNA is TGTGCCAGTAGTACCGTGCCCGGGGAGCTGTTTTTT. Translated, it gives CASSTVPGELFF.

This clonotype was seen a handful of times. The CDR3 loop reads CASSKTGGNTEAFF. The DNA for the CDR3 is TGTGCCAGCAGCAAGACTGGAGGGAACACTGAAGCTTTCTTT. V and J are TRBV7-2 and TRBJ1-1; unclear D gene. The CDR3 is made up of 14 amino acids. Germline assignment: CDR1 SGHTA and CDR2 FQGNSA. V was cut by 5 bases and J by 1 base, with 11 bases left in between.

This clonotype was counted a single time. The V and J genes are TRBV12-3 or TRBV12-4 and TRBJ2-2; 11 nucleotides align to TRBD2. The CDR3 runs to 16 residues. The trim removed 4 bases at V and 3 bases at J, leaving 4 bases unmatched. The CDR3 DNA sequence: TGTGCCAGCAGTTCCGGGACTAGCGGTTACACCGGGGAGCTGTTTTTT. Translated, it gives CASSSGTSGYTGELFF.

The CDR3 sequence is CASRDAGVAGTQETQYF. DNA for the CDR3: TGTGCCAGCAGGGATGCAGGGGTGGCGGGGACCCAAGAGACCCAGTACTTC. The V and J genes are TRBV5-5 and TRBJ2-5; D is perhaps TRBD1 or TRBD2 (6 bases each). Germline V CDR1 and CDR2: SGHKS, YYEKEE (reference sequence). The germline V and J ends were trimmed by 5 bases and 1 base, with 21 bases remaining between them. The CDR3 sequence is 17 residues long.

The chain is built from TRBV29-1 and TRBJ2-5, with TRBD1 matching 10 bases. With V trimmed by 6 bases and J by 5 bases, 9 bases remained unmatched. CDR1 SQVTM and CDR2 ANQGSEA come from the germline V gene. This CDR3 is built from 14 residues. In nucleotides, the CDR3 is TGCAGCGTCGACCCGGGACAGGGGAGTGAGACCCAGTACTTC. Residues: CSVDPGQGSETQYF. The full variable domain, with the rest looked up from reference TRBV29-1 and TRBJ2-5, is SAVISQKPSRDICQRGTSLTIQCQVDSQVTMMFWYRQQPGQSLTLIATANQGSEATYESGFVIDKFPISRPNLTFSTLTVSNMSPEDSSIYLCSVDPGQGSETQYFGPGTRLLVL.

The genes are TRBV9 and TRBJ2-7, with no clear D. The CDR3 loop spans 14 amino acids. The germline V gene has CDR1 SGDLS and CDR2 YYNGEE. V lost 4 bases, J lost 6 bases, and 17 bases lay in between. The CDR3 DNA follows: TGTGCCAGCAGCCTGGGTGATCTTCTGGGCGAGCAGTACTTC. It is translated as CASSLGDLLGEQYF.

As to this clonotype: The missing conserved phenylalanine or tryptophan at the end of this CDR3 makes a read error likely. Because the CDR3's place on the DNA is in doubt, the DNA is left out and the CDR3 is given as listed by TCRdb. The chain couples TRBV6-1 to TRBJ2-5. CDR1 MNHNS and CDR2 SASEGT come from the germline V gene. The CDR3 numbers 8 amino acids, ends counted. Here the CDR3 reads CASSEALA.